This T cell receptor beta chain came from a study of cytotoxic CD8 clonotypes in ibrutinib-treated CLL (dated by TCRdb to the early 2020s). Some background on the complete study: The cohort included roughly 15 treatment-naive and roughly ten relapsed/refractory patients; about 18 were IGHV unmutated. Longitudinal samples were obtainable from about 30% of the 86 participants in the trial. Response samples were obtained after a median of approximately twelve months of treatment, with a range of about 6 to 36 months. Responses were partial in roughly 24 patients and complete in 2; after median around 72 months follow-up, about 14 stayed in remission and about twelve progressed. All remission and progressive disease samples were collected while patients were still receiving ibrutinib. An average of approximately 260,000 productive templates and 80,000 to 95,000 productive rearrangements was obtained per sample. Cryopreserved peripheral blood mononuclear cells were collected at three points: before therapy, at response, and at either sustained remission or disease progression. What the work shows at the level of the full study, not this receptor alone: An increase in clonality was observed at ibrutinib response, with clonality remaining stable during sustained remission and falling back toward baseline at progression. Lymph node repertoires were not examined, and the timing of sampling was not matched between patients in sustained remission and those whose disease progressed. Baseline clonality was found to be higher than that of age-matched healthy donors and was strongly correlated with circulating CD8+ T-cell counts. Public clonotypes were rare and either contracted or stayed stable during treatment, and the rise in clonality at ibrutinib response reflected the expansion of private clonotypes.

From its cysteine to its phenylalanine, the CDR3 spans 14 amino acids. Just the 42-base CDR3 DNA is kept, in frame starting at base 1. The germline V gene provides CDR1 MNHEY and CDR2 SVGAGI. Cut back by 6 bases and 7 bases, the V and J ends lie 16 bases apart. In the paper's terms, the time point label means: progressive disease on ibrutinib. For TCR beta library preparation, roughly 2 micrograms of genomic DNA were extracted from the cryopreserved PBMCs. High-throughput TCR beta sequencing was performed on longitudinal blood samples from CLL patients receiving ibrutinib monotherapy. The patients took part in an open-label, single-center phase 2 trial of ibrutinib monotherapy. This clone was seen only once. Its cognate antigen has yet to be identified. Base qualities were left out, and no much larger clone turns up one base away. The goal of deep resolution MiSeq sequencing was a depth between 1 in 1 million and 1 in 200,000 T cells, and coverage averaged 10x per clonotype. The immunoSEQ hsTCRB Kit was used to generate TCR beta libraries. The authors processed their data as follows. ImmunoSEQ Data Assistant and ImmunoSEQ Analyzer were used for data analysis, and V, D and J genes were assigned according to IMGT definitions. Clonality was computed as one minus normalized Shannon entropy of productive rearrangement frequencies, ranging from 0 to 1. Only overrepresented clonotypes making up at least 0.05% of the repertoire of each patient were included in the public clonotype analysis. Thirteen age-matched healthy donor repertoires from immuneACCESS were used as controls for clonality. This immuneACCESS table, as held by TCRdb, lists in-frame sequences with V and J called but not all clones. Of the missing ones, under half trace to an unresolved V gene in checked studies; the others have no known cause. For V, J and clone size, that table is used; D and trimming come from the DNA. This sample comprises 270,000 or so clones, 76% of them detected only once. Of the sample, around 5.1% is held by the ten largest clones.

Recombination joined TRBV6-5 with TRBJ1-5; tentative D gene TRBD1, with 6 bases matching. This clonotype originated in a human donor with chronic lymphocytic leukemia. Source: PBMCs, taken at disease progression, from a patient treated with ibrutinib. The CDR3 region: CASSKQGREQPQHF. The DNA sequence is TGTGCCAGCAGCAAACAGGGAAGGGAACAGCCCCAGCATTTT.